Reported below is one T cell receptor beta chain. The CDR3 runs 16 residues. Germline V gene data show CDR1 as SGHRS and CDR2 as YFSETQ. Trimming removed 0 bases from V and 0 bases from J, with 10 bases in between. Unique molecular identifiers were incorporated during preparation of the TCRbeta library. TCRdb reprocessed the PCR reads with MiXCR, giving one entry per CDR3 protein. This table holds 450,000 to 600,000 distinct CDR3 sequences, approximately 20% found once. This sample was taken from a study of T-cell reconstitution after alpha-beta-depleted transplantation in children. The receptor was derived from a human donor who donated a stem cell graft to a child with acute lymphoblastic leukemia. This chain links TRBV5-1 with TRBJ2-1; D assignment may be TRBD1 or TRBD2 (5 bases each). This sample comprised PBMCs from the stem cell graft donor, obtained from the stem cell graft. The CDR3 loop reads CASSLAWDGSYNEQFF. The CDR3 nucleotides are TGCGCCAGCAGCTTGGCATGGGACGGCTCCTACAATGAGCAGTTCTTC. Combining the CDR3 with reference TRBV5-1 and TRBJ2-1 gives the whole variable domain KAGVTQTPRYLIKTRGQQVTLSCSPISGHRSVSWYQQTPGQGLQFLFEYFSETQRNKGNFPGRFSGRQFSNSRSEMNVSTLELGDSALYLCASSLAWDGSYNEQFFGPGTRLTVL.